This entry lists 22 T cell receptor beta chains sequenced from one sample in a study of T cell repertoires in cytomegalovirus infection (dated by TCRdb to between 2018 and 2021). The treatment or condition label corresponds to: in vitro stimulation with specific CMV peptide epitopes to enrich CMV-specific T cells. For these TCRs, the target antigens are not known. TCRdb lists the instrument as Illumina HiSeq 1500. The public reads were reanalyzed by TCRdb: fastp trimming at Q25, MiXCR alignment, in-frame beta chains only. Rows with one shared CDR3 protein collapse into an entry with the most common genes and DNA. Within this sample are 650,000 to 850,000 distinct CDR3 sequences, with approximately 32% of them counted one time only. The ten largest clonotypes hold over 10% of the sample. The specimen comprised cultured CD8+ T cells from PBMCs, sampled from culture after CMV antigen stimulation. Receptor source: a human donor in good health (CMV status not recorded). Some clones in this sample may be carry-over from other donors' samples.

In its sample, this clonotype was seen many times. V is TRBV7-6 and J is TRBJ2-3, with 8 bases identical to TRBD2. Per germline, CDR1 SGHVS and CDR2 FNYEAQ. The CDR3 runs to 20 residues. Trimming cost V 1 base and J 0 bases; bases outside gene matches: 15. The CDR3 here is CASSLDIDGGAPSSTDTQYF. The CDR3 nucleotides read TGTGCCAGCAGCTTAGATATCGACGGGGGGGCACCTTCTAGCACAGATACGCAGTATTTT.

This clonotype came up a few times. V usage is TRBV7-2 and J usage is TRBJ2-5; TRBD2 matches 9 bases. After removal of 5 bases from V and 0 bases from J, the junction contained 7 bases not matched to a gene. Germline assignment: CDR1 SGHTA and CDR2 FQGNSA. The CDR3 has 16 residues. CDR3 in DNA: TGTGCCAGCAGCGCCGGGACTAGCAGACACCAAGAGACCCAGTACTTC. This gives the protein CASSAGTSRHQETQYF.

As regards this clonotype: At one boundary the junction diverges from the germline segment, which might be a read error. The chain uses TRBV12-3 or TRBV12-4 and TRBJ2-7, with 8 bases that match TRBD2. There are 16 residues in the CDR3. The CDR3 sequence is CASSLVVSGTAYDQYF. Written as DNA, the CDR3 is TGTGCCAGCAGTTTAGTTGTTAGCGGGACTGCCTACGATCAGTACTTC.

This rearrangement joins TRBV7-9 to TRBJ1-1, with D possibly being TRBD1 (6 bases). Deletions cut 0 bases from V and 1 base from J, with 12 bases between. The germline CDR1 and CDR2 sequences are SEHNR and FQNEAQ (reference sequence). This CDR3 region has 16 residues. The CDR3: CASSLAGHPPNTEAFF. In nucleotides, the CDR3 is TGTGCCAGCAGCTTAGCGGGACATCCACCGAACACTGAAGCTTTCTTT.

This rearrangement joins TRBV7-6 to TRBJ2-3, with D perhaps assigned TRBD1 or TRBD2 (5 bases each). V lost 0 bases, J lost 3 bases, and 13 bases lay in between. In germline, CDR1 is SGHVS, CDR2 FNYEAQ. The CDR3 runs 16 residues. The chain's CDR3 is CASSLAGTTKTDTQYF. The CDR3 coding sequence is TGTGCCAGCAGCTTAGCCGGGACCACCAAAACAGATACGCAGTATTTT.

The chain links TRBV7-9 to TRBJ2-7; TRBD1 matches 9 bases. Germline assignment: CDR1 SEHNR and CDR2 FQNEAQ (reference sequence). Trimming took 9 bases from V and 5 from J; bases not matched to a gene: 8. The CDR3 loop spans 13 amino acids. In DNA, the CDR3 is TGTGCCAGTACGGGACAGGGATTTAACGAGCAGTACTTC. It yields the protein CASTGQGFNEQYF.

This clonotype was found a few times. J is TRBJ2-7 and V is TRBV6-1, with 10 bases matching TRBD1. The CDR3 has 15 residues. After removal of 1 base from V and 2 bases from J, the junction contained 2 bases not matched to a gene. The germline CDR1 and CDR2 sequences are MNHNS and SASEGT. Here the CDR3 reads CASSEVGQGPYEQYF. The CDR3 nucleotides are TGTGCCAGCAGTGAAGTGGGACAGGGGCCCTACGAGCAGTACTTC.

The rearrangement uses TRBV5-6 and TRBJ2-7; 7 bases agree with TRBD1. Germline V gives CDR1 SGHDT, CDR2 YYEEEE. The CDR3 consists of 15 residues. V lost 5 bases and J lost 3; bases outside the gene matches: 11. CDR3 coding DNA: TGTGCCAGCAGGGGTCCCGGGACAGCCCGCTACGAGCAGTACGTC. Residues: CASRGPGTARYEQYV.

The chain carries TRBV25-1 and TRBJ2-1; D is perhaps TRBD1 (8 bases). This CDR3 comprises 14 residues. Trimming left V 6 bases short and J 4 bases short, with 13 bases between. CDR1 and CDR2 (germline): MGHDK, SYGVNS. This CDR3 is CASREQGGYNEQFF. The DNA for the CDR3 is TGTGCCAGCAGAGAACAGGGGGGGTACAATGAGCAGTTCTTC.

The chain carries TRBV4-1 and TRBJ2-5, with D unclear. In germline, CDR1 is MGHRA, CDR2 YSYEKL. There are 16 residues in the CDR3. Trimming took 0 bases from V and 0 from J, leaving 11 bases between them. The CDR3 nucleotides read TGCGCCAGCAGCCAAGATCCAGTACTCTACCAAGAGACCCAGTACTTC. This codes for CASSQDPVLYQETQYF.

This clonotype was seen at least ten times. The V and J genes are TRBV7-9 and TRBJ2-7; tentative D call: TRBD1 (6 bases). V lost 4 bases, J lost 0 bases, and 19 bases lay in between. The CDR3 sequence is 17 residues long. Germline CDR1 is SEHNR and CDR2 is FQNEAQ (reference sequence). The CDR3 DNA follows: TGTGCCAGCAGCTCCCCCCTCCGGGACACCATCTCCTACGAGCAGTACGTC. It is translated as CASSSPLRDTISYEQYV.

This chain joins TRBV7-8 and TRBJ1-3; D is possibly TRBD1 (5 bases). The CDR3 has 12 amino acids. V was pared by 1 base and J by 13 bases, with 11 bases between. Germline lookup yields CDR1 SGHVS and CDR2 FQNEAQ. CDR3 DNA sequence: TGTGCCAGCAGCTTAGTGGGGACGATAATATATTTT. Amino acid sequence: CASSLVGTIIYF.

The genes are TRBV6-8 and TRBJ2-1, with a possible D match to TRBD2 (7 bases). The germline gives CDR1 MNHGY, CDR2 SAAAGT. The CDR3 has 14 amino acids. Trimming pared 2 bases from V and 5 bases from J, leaving 10 bases between. CDR3 loop: CASSYGGGHNEQFF. The CDR3 coding sequence is TGTGCCAGCAGTTACGGGGGGGGGCACAATGAGCAGTTCTTC.

This clonotype was seen a handful of times. The rearrangement uses TRBV5-6 and TRBJ2-3, with 9 bases aligning to TRBD1. The CDR3 extends over 18 amino acids. Germline V CDR1 and CDR2: SGHDT, YYEEEE. V gave up 1 base and J gave up 9 bases; unmatched junction bases: 18. The DNA for the CDR3 is TGTGCCAGCAGCTTGCCGCACCTCCGGGACAGGGCGATAGAGACGCAGTATTTT. It codes for CASSLPHLRDRAIETQYF.

In its sample, this clonotype was seen a few times. This chain connects TRBV27 to TRBJ2-1; 8 bases agree with TRBD1. V trimming: 7 bases; J trimming: 7 bases; junction bases outside the gene matches: 3. CDR1 and CDR2 from the germline V gene are MNHEY and SMNVEV (reference sequence). The CDR3 is 12 amino acids. CDR3 sequence: CASTDRENEQFF. In DNA, the CDR3 is TGTGCCAGCACGGACAGGGAAAATGAGCAGTTCTTC.

The gene calls are TRBV7-6 and TRBJ1-3; D is perhaps TRBD1 (5 bases). The CDR3 is made up of 17 amino acids. V gave up 5 bases and J gave up 1 base, with 18 bases separating them. The germline gives CDR1 SGHVS, CDR2 FNYEAQ. CDR3 nucleotide sequence: TGTGCCAGCAGCCCAAGCGCAGGGAGTTTATCTGGAAACACCATATATTTT. Translation: CASSPSAGSLSGNTIYF.

The chain couples TRBV2 to TRBJ2-3; TRBD1 is a possible D gene (6 bases). V dropped 8 bases and J dropped 6 bases, with 21 bases sitting between them. Germline CDR1 SNHLY, CDR2 FYNNEI. This CDR3 contains 15 residues. CDR3 sequence: CASPVLQQGKDTQYF. The CDR3 region has the DNA TGTGCCAGCCCTGTGCTCCAGCAGGGGAAGGATACGCAGTATTTT.

J is TRBJ2-7 and V is TRBV7-6; 7 nucleotides line up with TRBD1. The CDR3 extends over 15 amino acids. Germline V gene data show CDR1 as SGHVS and CDR2 as FNYEAQ. Trimming cost V 1 base and J 1 base; bases outside gene matches: 4. CDR3 DNA sequence: TGTGCCAGCAGCTTAGGGGGCAGGGGGTCCTACGAGCAGTACTTC. This codes for CASSLGGRGSYEQYF.

This clonotype was seen ten or more times. An end of the junction does not agree with germline; a read error may underlie this. The rearrangement links TRBV7-7 to TRBJ2-5; the D is unclear. CDR1 SSHAT and CDR2 FNYEAQ come from the germline V gene (reference sequence). CDR3 length: 15 residues. The CDR3: CASSFQRSDQETQYF. In DNA form, the CDR3 reads TGTGCTAGCAGCTTCCAACGATCGGACCAAGAGACCCAGTACTTC.

A few counts support this clonotype. The chain links TRBV7-9 to TRBJ1-6; D may be TRBD1 (6 bases). The V end was cut by 4 bases, the J end by 6 bases, with 13 bases between. The CDR3 sequence is 15 residues long. Germline V gives CDR1 SEHNR, CDR2 FQNEAQ (reference sequence). The CDR3 reads CASSSSGEGNSPLHF. In DNA, the CDR3 is TGTGCCAGCAGCTCTTCAGGGGAGGGTAATTCACCCCTCCACTTT.

Regarding this clonotype: Given a much more abundant clone one base away, this may be a read error. The V gene is TRBV7-6, the J gene TRBJ2-2; maybe TRBD2 (5 bases). This CDR3 region has 13 residues. Germline CDR1 reads SGHVS; CDR2 reads FNYEAQ. The CDR3 region has the DNA TGTGCCAGCAGCTTTGGGGTTCCCGGGGAGCTGTCTTTT. Protein product: CASSFGVPGELSF. Variable domain in full (rest from reference TRBV7-6 and TRBJ2-2): GAGVSQSPRYKVTKRGQDVALRCDPISGHVSLYWYRQALGQGPEFLTYFNYEAQQDKSGLPNDRFSAERPEGSISTLTIQRTEQRDSAMYRCASSFGVPGELSFGEGSRLTVL.

The chain uses TRBV6-7 and TRBJ2-7; 8 positions match TRBD1. Being an ORF, TRBV6-7 has a function that is uncertain. V shed 6 bases and J 4 bases; nucleotides not matched to a gene: 8. The CDR3 loop spans 14 amino acids. Here the CDR3 DNA reads TGTGCCAGCAGCCCCCCAGGACAGGGATACGAGCAGTACGTC. Translated, it gives CASSPPGQGYEQYV.